The present T cell receptor beta chain was sequenced within a study of T cell repertoires in cytomegalovirus infection. Study background: Both CMV infection and a matching HLA type were indicated by public TCR beta signatures.

V shed 7 bases and J shed 6 bases, with 16 bases lying between them. The CDR3 is 13 amino acids. Germline lookup yields CDR1 MDHEN and CDR2 SYDVKM. Study-wide results and limits: Identification of carriers of CMV plus the relevant HLA was performed using cumulative public TCR beta family frequency. The ex vivo response showed dominance by HLA-C-restricted CMV-specific TCR beta clonotypes.

This clonotype was detected many times. Its antigen is as yet unknown. TCRdb reprocessed the reads with MiXCR, giving one entry per CDR3 protein. The sample shows 200,000 to 300,000 distinct CDR3 sequences, roughly an eighth of them seen only once. This chain uses TRBV28 with TRBJ2-7, with D unresolved. Material for sequencing was PBMCs. This receptor was identified in a human donor in good health (CMV status not recorded). Some clones in this sample may be carry-over from other donors' samples. The CDR3 coding sequence is TGTGCCAGCACCCCGGCAGGATCCGCCGAGCAGTACTTC. As protein: CASTPAGSAEQYF.